This passage covers 22 T cell receptor beta chains from one sample sequenced in a study of blood T cell repertoires in COVID-19. The repertoire was sequenced with immunoSEQ multiplex PCR; TCRdb's copy has only in-frame clones and lacks some. The sample lists about 140,000 clones, about 84% occurring once. The sequenced sample was peripheral blood. These TCRs come from a human donor in a cohort sampled during active COVID-19.

The chain has TRBV19 and TRBJ2-7; 7 bases fit TRBD1. Trimming took 4 bases from V and 3 from J; bases not matched to a gene: 6. Per the germline V gene, CDR1 is LNHDA and CDR2 is SQIVND (reference sequence). This CDR3 has 14 amino acids. This chain's CDR3 is CASSRSGQIYEQYF. The CDR3 region has the DNA TGTGCCAGTAGTAGGTCGGGACAGATCTACGAGCAGTACTTC.

This rearrangement joins TRBV5-5 to TRBJ2-2; D perhaps matches TRBD2 (6 bases). The CDR3 is 14 amino acids. The V gene lost 4 bases and the J gene lost 3 bases, with 10 bases spanning the gap. Germline V lookup: CDR1 SGHKS, CDR2 YYEKEE (reference sequence). This CDR3 reads CASSAGPHTGELFF. Written as DNA, the CDR3 is TGTGCCAGCAGCGCGGGACCCCACACCGGGGAGCTGTTTTTT.

This chain connects TRBV4-3 to TRBJ1-2; a possible D gene is TRBD1 (5 bases). Germline V lookup: CDR1 LGHNA, CDR2 YSLEER. CDR3 length equals 15 residues. The germline V and J ends were trimmed by 1 base and 0 bases, with 9 bases remaining between them. CDR3 sequence: CASSQGRGANYGYTF. The CDR3 DNA sequence: TGCGCCAGCAGCCAAGGGAGGGGAGCTAACTATGGCTACACCTTC.

The J gene is TRBJ2-3, the V gene TRBV11-3; D perhaps matches TRBD2 (6 bases). Germline loops: CDR1 SGHNT, CDR2 YENEEA. Trimming removed 5 bases from V and 2 bases from J, with 17 bases in between. The CDR3 runs to 16 residues. In DNA, the CDR3 is TGTGCCAGCAGCCCCTCTCCGTGGGGGGACACAGATACGCAGTATTTT. This encodes CASSPSPWGDTDTQYF.

This clone was counted a few times. The J gene is TRBJ1-3, the V gene TRBV4-1; D ambiguous. This CDR3 region has 16 residues. V shed 1 base and J shed 1 base, with 11 bases lying between them. Germline CDR1 MGHRA, CDR2 YSYEKL. CDR3 sequence reads: CASSQGGRLSGNTIYF. Here the CDR3 DNA reads TGCGCCAGCAGCCAAGGCGGCAGACTATCTGGAAACACCATATATTTT.

The chain recombines TRBV6-4 with TRBJ2-1; a weak D match, TRBD1 (6 bases). The CDR3 is made up of 15 amino acids. V was pared by 3 bases and J by 5 bases, with 14 bases between. Germline CDR1 is MRHNA and CDR2 is SNTAGT. CDR3 DNA sequence: TGTGCCAGCAGTGAGATTTTGGGGGCTGACAATGAGCAGTTCTTC. Residues: CASSEILGADNEQFF.

In nucleotides, the CDR3 is TGTGCCAGTAGTACCGGGAGGACCTACACAGATACGCAGTATTTT. Translating it yields CASSTGRTYTDTQYF. The chain combines TRBV19 with TRBJ2-3; TRBD2 agrees at 7 bases. CDR1 and CDR2 from the germline V gene are LNHDA and SQIVND (reference sequence). The trim removed 4 bases at V and 2 bases at J, leaving 6 bases unmatched. This CDR3 region has 15 residues.

This clone is a singleton in its sample. The genes are TRBV3-1 (or the pseudogene TRBV3-2) and TRBJ2-1; no clear D gene. CDR1 and CDR2 from the germline V gene are LGHDT and YNNKEL (reference sequence). The CDR3 contains 14 residues. The V end was cut by 2 bases, the J end by 0 bases, with 5 bases between. The CDR3 bases are TGTGCCAGCAGCCAACCGCGCTCCTACAATGAGCAGTTCTTC. Residues: CASSQPRSYNEQFF.

The chain joins TRBV24-1 to TRBJ2-5; TRBD2 aligns across 16 bases. V shed 4 bases, J shed 7 bases, and the junction held 8 bases outside the gene matches. Germline CDR1 and CDR2: KGHDR and SFDVKD. This CDR3 contains 17 residues. The CDR3 loop is CATSESGTSGGAGTQYF. CDR3 DNA: TGTGCCACCAGTGAATCCGGGACTAGCGGGGGGGCCGGGACCCAGTACTTC.

This clone was detected once. DNA of the CDR3: TGCGCCAGCAGCCAACTTGCGGAGGGGGGGATAACAGATACGCAGTATTTT. The encoded protein is CASSQLAEGGITDTQYF. V is TRBV4-1 and J is TRBJ2-3, with D tentatively TRBD2 (7 bases). Trimming removed 2 bases from V and 3 bases from J, with 18 bases in between. Germline loops: CDR1 MGHRA, CDR2 YSYEKL. The CDR3 is 17 amino acids.

The chain links TRBV19 to TRBJ1-1; a possible D gene is TRBD1 (5 bases). Germline CDR1 is LNHDA and CDR2 is SQIVND (reference sequence). The V end was cut by 6 bases, the J end by 6 bases, with 20 bases between. CDR3 size: 15 residues. Here the CDR3 reads CASRRPGDLNAEAFF. CDR3 coding DNA: TGTGCCAGTAGAAGGCCGGGGGACTTAAACGCTGAAGCTTTCTTT. Full variable domain (rest looked up from reference TRBV19 and TRBJ1-1): DGGITQSPKYLFRKEGQNVTLSCEQNLNHDAMYWYRQDPGQGLRLIYYSQIVNDFQKGDIAEGYSVSREKKESFPLTVTSAQKNPTAFYLCASRRPGDLNAEAFFGQGTRLTVV.

This clone has just one count. The chain carries TRBV29-1 and TRBJ1-3, with D unclear. CDR1 and CDR2 (germline): SQVTM, ANQGSEA. The CDR3 runs 15 residues. V lost 0 bases, J lost 0 bases, and 9 bases lay in between. CDR3 bases: TGCAGCGTTGAAGATTTGGGGAGCTCTGGAAACACCATATATTTT. Its protein is CSVEDLGSSGNTIYF.

This chain connects TRBV28 to TRBJ1-5, with 10 bases aligning to TRBD1. The trim removed 6 bases at V and 3 bases at J, leaving 8 bases unmatched. This CDR3 is built from 16 residues. From germline, CDR1 is MDHEN and CDR2 SYDVKM. DNA of the CDR3: TGTGCCAGCAGCTCCCCGGGACAGGGGAACAATCAGCCCCAGCATTTT. It specifies CASSSPGQGNNQPQHF.

The genes are TRBV4-1 and TRBJ2-5, with 9 positions matching TRBD2. The CDR3 loop spans 14 amino acids. With V trimmed by 3 bases and J by 3 bases, 2 bases remained unmatched. CDR1 MGHRA and CDR2 YSYEKL come from the germline V gene. The CDR3 nucleotides are TGCGCCAGCAGCCAGCGGGGGGGCGAAGAGACCCAGTACTTC. Encoded protein: CASSQRGGEETQYF.

This rearrangement joins TRBV6-5 to TRBJ1-6; tentatively, D is TRBD1 (5 bases). CDR3 length: 13 amino acids. Per germline, CDR1 MNHEY and CDR2 SVGAGI. With 6 bases removed from V and 7 bases from J, the gap between germline ends came to 10 bases. In DNA, the CDR3 is TGTGCCAGCAGGGAGGGGCGAAATTCACCCCTCCACTTT. This codes for CASREGRNSPLHF.

The chain's CDR3 is CATSENDRGRDGYTF. CDR3 coding DNA: TGTGCCACCAGTGAAAATGACAGGGGGCGCGATGGCTACACCTTC. The V call is TRBV24-1, the J call TRBJ1-2; 10 bases map to TRBD1. The CDR3 is 15 amino acids. Germline CDR1 is KGHDR and CDR2 is SFDVKD. V lost 4 bases, J lost 6 bases, and 7 bases stayed unmatched.

The chain combines TRBV20-1 with TRBJ2-7, with D perhaps matching TRBD1 (5 bases). The CDR3 covers 12 residues. V gave up 3 bases and J gave up 4 bases, with 10 bases separating them. Per the germline V gene, CDR1 is DFQATT and CDR2 is SNEGSKA (reference sequence). CDR3 sequence: CSASAQGYEQYF. The CDR3 DNA reads TGCAGTGCTAGTGCGCAGGGATACGAGCAGTACTTC.

This rearrangement joins TRBV5-4 to TRBJ2-7; a possible D gene is TRBD1 (5 bases). V was clipped by 5 bases and J by 7 bases, with 19 bases between them. CDR3 length equals 14 residues. Germline V gene sequence: CDR1 SGHNT, CDR2 YYREEE (reference sequence). The DNA of the CDR3 is TGTGCCAGCAGTTCTACTCAGGGCGTGGGGGAGCAGTACTTC. Its protein product is CASSSTQGVGEQYF.

This sequence joins TRBV5-1 and TRBJ2-6, with 7 bases fitting TRBD1. This CDR3 is built from 16 residues. Germline values: CDR1 SGHRS, CDR2 YFSETQ. Trimming took 0 bases from V and 2 from J; bases not matched to a gene: 2. CDR3: CASSLDTGAGANVLTF. For the CDR3, the DNA is TGCGCCAGCAGCTTGGATACAGGGGCTGGGGCCAACGTCCTGACTTTC.

This clone showed up just once. This chain uses TRBV7-9 with TRBJ2-3; D is ambiguous. Looked up from germline, CDR1 is SEHNR and CDR2 is FQNEAQ (reference sequence). The ends were cut back, 2 bases at V and 13 bases at J, with 13 bases in the middle. The CDR3 totals 12 residues. CDR3 in DNA: TGTGCCAGCAGCTTAATAACCGACATGGAGTATTTT. Translation: CASSLITDMEYF.

This clone has a handful of counts. The chain links TRBV12-5 to TRBJ2-1; 11 positions agree with TRBD2. J was trimmed by 2 bases and V by 0 bases; bases with no gene match: 12. CDR1 and CDR2 from the germline V gene are LGHNT and FRNRAP. CDR3 length: 20 amino acids. This CDR3 is CASGLVLSRLAGTTYNEQFF. DNA of the CDR3: TGTGCTAGTGGTTTGGTACTCAGTCGACTAGCGGGGACGACCTACAATGAGCAGTTCTTC.

The chain recombines TRBV19 with TRBJ1-1; TRBD1 matches at 8 bases. The CDR3 loop spans 16 amino acids. Per germline, CDR1 LNHDA and CDR2 SQIVND (reference sequence). The V segment lost 2 bases and the J segment 7 bases; nucleotides outside the gene matches: 12. CDR3 sequence reads: CASSILRQGSKSEAFF. CDR3 in DNA: TGTGCCAGTAGTATACTGAGACAGGGGTCAAAAAGTGAAGCTTTCTTT. The entire variable domain, with the rest obtained from reference TRBV19 and TRBJ1-1, is as follows: DGGITQSPKYLFRKEGQNVTLSCEQNLNHDAMYWYRQDPGQGLRLIYYSQIVNDFQKGDIAEGYSVSREKKESFPLTVTSAQKNPTAFYLCASSILRQGSKSEAFFGQGTRLTVV.